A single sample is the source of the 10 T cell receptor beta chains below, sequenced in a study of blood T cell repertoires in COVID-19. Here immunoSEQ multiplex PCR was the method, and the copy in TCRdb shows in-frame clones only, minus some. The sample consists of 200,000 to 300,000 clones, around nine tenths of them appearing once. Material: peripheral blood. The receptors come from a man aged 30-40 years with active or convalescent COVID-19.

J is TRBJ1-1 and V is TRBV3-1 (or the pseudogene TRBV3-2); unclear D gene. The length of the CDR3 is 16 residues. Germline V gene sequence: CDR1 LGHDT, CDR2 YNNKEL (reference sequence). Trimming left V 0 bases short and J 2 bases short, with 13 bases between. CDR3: CASSQDLRATNTEAFF. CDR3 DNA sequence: TGTGCCAGCAGCCAAGATTTGCGGGCAACAAACACTGAAGCTTTCTTT.

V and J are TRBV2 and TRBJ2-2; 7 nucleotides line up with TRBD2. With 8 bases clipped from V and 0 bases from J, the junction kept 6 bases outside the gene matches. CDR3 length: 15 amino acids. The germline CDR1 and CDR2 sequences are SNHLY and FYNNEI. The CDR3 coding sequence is TGTGCCAGCGAGGGACTAACTGCGAACACCGGGGAGCTGTTTTTT. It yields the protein CASEGLTANTGELFF.

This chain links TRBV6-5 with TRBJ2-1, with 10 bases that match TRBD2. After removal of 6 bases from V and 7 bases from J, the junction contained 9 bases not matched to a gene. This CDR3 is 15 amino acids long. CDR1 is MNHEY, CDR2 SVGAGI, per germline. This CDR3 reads CASSRRTSGENEQFF. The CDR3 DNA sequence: TGTGCCAGCAGCCGCCGAACTAGCGGGGAGAATGAGCAGTTCTTC.

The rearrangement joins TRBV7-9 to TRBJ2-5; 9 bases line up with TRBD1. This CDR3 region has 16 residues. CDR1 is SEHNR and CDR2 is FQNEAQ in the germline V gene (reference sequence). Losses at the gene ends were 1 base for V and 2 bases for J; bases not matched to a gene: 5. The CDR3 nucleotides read TGTGCCAGCAGCTTAGGGCCACAGGGGGCGCAAGAGACCCAGTACTTC. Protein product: CASSLGPQGAQETQYF.

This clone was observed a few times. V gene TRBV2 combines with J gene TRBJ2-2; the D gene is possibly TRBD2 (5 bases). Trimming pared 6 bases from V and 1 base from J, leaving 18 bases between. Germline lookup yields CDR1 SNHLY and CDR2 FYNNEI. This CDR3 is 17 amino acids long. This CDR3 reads CASSLDYPGKNTGELFF. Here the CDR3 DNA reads TGTGCCAGCAGCTTAGACTACCCCGGGAAGAACACCGGGGAGCTGTTTTTT.

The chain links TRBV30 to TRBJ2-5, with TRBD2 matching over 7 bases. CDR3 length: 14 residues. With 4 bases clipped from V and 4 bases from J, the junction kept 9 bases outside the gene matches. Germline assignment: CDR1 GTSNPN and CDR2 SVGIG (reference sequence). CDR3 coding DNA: TGTGCCTGGATCCCCCTCGAGCGGGGAGAGACCCAGTACTTC. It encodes CAWIPLERGETQYF.

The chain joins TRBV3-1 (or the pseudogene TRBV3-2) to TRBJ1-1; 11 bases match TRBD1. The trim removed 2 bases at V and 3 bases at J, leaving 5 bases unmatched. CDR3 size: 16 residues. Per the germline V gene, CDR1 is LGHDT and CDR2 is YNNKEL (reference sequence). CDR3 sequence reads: CASSQPRTGGYTEAFF. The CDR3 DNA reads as TGTGCCAGCAGCCAACCTCGGACAGGGGGCTACACTGAAGCTTTCTTT.

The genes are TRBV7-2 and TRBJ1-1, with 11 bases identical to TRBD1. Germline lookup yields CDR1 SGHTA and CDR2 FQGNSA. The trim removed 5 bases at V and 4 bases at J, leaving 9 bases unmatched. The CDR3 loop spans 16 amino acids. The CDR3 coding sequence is TGTGCCAGCAGCGTGGACAGGGGGCTTGGGTTCACTGAAGCTTTCTTT. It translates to CASSVDRGLGFTEAFF. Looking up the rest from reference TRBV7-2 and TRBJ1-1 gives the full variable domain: GAGVSQSPSNKVTEKGKDVELRCDPISGHTALYWYRQSLGQGLEFLIYFQGNSAPDKSGLPSDRFSAERTGGSVSTLTIQRTQQEDSAVYLCASSVDRGLGFTEAFFGQGTRLTVV.

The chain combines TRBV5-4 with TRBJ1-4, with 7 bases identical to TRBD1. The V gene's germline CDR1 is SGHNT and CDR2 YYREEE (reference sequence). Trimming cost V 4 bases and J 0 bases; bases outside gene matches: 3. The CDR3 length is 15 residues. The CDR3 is CASSTGQSTNEKLFF. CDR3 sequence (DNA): TGTGCCAGCAGCACGGGACAGTCAACTAATGAAAAACTGTTTTTT.

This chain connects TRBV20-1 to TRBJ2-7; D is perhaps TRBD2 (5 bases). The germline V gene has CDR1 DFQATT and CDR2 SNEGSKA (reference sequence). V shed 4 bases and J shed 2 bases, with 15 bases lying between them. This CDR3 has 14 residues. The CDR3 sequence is CSATDGELTYEQYF. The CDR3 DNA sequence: TGCAGTGCTACTGACGGGGAACTAACCTACGAGCAGTACTTC.